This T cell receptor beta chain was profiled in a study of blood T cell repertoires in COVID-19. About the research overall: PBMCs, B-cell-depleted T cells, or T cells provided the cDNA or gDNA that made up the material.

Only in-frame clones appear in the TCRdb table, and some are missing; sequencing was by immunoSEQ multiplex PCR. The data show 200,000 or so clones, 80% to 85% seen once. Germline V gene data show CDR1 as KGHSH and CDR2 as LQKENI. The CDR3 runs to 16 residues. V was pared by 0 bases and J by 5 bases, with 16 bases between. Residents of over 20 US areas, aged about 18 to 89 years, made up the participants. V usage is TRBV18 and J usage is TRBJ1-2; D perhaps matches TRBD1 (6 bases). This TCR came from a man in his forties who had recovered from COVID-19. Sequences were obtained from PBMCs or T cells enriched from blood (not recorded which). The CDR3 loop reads CASSPPDRFMGYGYTF. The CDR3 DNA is TGTGCCAGCTCACCACCGGACAGATTCATGGGGTATGGCTACACCTTC.